These 8 T cell receptor beta chains originate from one sample sequenced in a study of shared clonotypes between healthy human individuals. Sequenced by immunoSEQ multiplex PCR; TCRdb stores in-frame clones only, minus some. The data contain about 520,000 clones, approximately 78% of them seen just once; the ten biggest clones take up 12%. Input material: PBMCs. The receptors come from a woman in her forties in good health. Some clones in this sample may be carry-over from other donors' samples.

The chain links TRBV4-2 to TRBJ2-6, with 8 nucleotides matching TRBD2. The ends lost 2 bases at V and 1 base at J; junction bases unmatched: 7. CDR3 length: 18 amino acids. Germline V CDR1 and CDR2: LGHNA, YNFKEQ. CDR3 coding DNA: TGTGCCAGCAGCCAATCTGAGGGCGGGGGGTCTGGGGCCAACGTCCTGACTTTC. The encoded protein is CASSQSEGGGSGANVLTF.

The chain employs TRBV6-5 and TRBJ2-7; possibly TRBD2 for D (5 bases). The CDR3 is made up of 13 amino acids. With 6 bases removed from V and 3 bases from J, the gap between germline ends came to 12 bases. In germline, CDR1 is MNHEY, CDR2 SVGAGI. The CDR3 is CASRRARFYEQYF. In nucleotides, the CDR3 is TGTGCCAGCAGGAGGGCCAGGTTCTACGAGCAGTACTTC.

The chain recombines TRBV28 with TRBJ2-7; D is uncertain. The CDR3 has 12 residues. CDR1 and CDR2 (germline): MDHEN, SYDVKM. V was cut by 4 bases and J by 6 bases, with 10 bases left in between. The DNA for the CDR3 is TGTGCCAGCAGTTCCTCGAGAGCCGAGCAGTACTTC. Protein product: CASSSSRAEQYF.

The V gene is TRBV28, the J gene TRBJ1-4, with D perhaps matching TRBD1 (5 bases). The ends were cut back, 9 bases at V and 3 bases at J, with 11 bases in the middle. The CDR3 sequence is 13 residues long. CDR1 MDHEN and CDR2 SYDVKM come from the germline V gene. The CDR3 DNA sequence: TGTGCCAGTATGGGGCAGGCTAATGAAAAACTGTTTTTT. This translates into CASMGQANEKLFF.

A word on this clone: Other DNA sequences in this specimen translate into the identical CDR3. V and J are TRBV30 and TRBJ1-6; D unclear. The CDR3 loop spans 11 amino acids. Per the germline V gene, CDR1 is GTSNPN and CDR2 is SVGIG (reference sequence). Trimming removed 0 bases at V and 8 bases at J, with 2 bases between. For the CDR3, the DNA is TGTGCCTGGAGTGTTGATTCACCCCTCCACTTT. Protein sequence: CAWSVDSPLHF.

CDR3 region: CASSPGPSDYNEQFF. In nucleotides, the CDR3 is TGTGCCAGCTCACCAGGGCCTAGCGACTACAATGAGCAGTTCTTC. V gene TRBV18 combines with J gene TRBJ2-1, with a tentative D call TRBD2 (6 bases). The CDR3 spans 15 residues. From germline, CDR1 is KGHSH and CDR2 LQKENI. Trimming removed 2 bases from V and 3 bases from J, with 11 bases in between.

This clone was seen a few times. This CDR3 reads CASSLPGHVQETQYF. CDR3 coding DNA: TGTGCCAGCAGCTTACCGGGACACGTGCAAGAGACCCAGTACTTC. The V call is TRBV5-4, the J call TRBJ2-5; a possible D gene is TRBD1 (6 bases). The V end lost 2 bases, the J end lost 2 bases, and 13 bases lay between the germline ends. Germline V CDR1 and CDR2: SGHNT, YYREEE (reference sequence). This CDR3 is 15 amino acids long.

The rearrangement joins TRBV19 to TRBJ2-1; D may be TRBD2 (6 bases). CDR3 length equals 12 residues. Germline CDR1 is LNHDA and CDR2 is SQIVND (reference sequence). V shed 5 bases and J shed 10 bases, with 12 bases lying between them. CDR3 region: CASSPSVGEQFF. DNA for the CDR3: TGTGCCAGTAGTCCTAGCGTAGGGGAGCAGTTCTTC.